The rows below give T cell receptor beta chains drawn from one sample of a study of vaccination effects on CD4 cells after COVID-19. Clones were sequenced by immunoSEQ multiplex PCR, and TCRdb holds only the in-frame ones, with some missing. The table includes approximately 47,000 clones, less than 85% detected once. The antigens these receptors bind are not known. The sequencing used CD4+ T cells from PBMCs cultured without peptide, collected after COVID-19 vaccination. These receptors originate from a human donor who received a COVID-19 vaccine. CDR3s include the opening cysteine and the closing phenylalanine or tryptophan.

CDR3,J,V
CASSLQVSTEAFF,TRBJ1-1,TRBV12-3/TRBV12-4
CSASVVYGYTF,TRBJ1-2,TRBV20-1
CATSSSGSLGGRVWETQYF,TRBJ2-5,TRBV15
CASSRQGAYTGELFF,TRBJ2-2,TRBV11-2
CASSSLAGPDQPQHF,TRBJ1-5,TRBV28
CASSARTNEKLFF,TRBJ1-4,TRBV5-4
CASSLKYTGELFF,TRBJ2-2,TRBV10-1
CASRGGKVSISPLHF,TRBJ1-6,TRBV19
CASSPPASQYGYTF,TRBJ1-2,TRBV18
CASSLGTGEFETQYF,TRBJ2-5,TRBV5-1
CASSPSTGRRLHF,TRBJ1-5,TRBV3-1/TRBV3-2
CASTPAYSYEQYF,TRBJ2-7,TRBV19
CSVALLQGSYEQYF,TRBJ2-7,TRBV29-1
CASSPRITANEQFF,TRBJ2-1,TRBV18